This T cell receptor (beta chain) was sequenced for a study of cytomegalovirus exposure and HLA in healthy donors. Researchers ran the PCR with 60 Vbeta and 13 Jbeta primers. Assay used: immunoSEQ multiplex PCR; TCRdb lists only in-frame clones, some missing. This sample yields over 70,000 clones, of which roughly 67% are seen a single time; roughly 7.2% belongs to the top ten. A word on this clone: Its antigen is not known. The junction does not match germline at one end; this may be a read error. Other DNA sequences in the same sample also yield this CDR3.

Donors showed nominal health when sampled, although they likely had unrecorded immune exposures. Study results and limitations: Owing to their indistinguishability, certain V segments, notably TRBV6-2 and TRBV6-3, were excluded. As immune exposure information, only CMV serostatus was available. V- and J-gene trimming of TCR beta was linked (in a later analysis) to a missense DCLRE1C variant.

CDR3 length: 16 residues. Germline-derived CDR1 and CDR2 are MNHEY and SVGAGI. This receptor was identified in a man aged 40-49 years in good health and CMV-seropositive. The sequenced material came from PBMCs. This chain links TRBV6-5 with TRBJ1-2; unclear D gene. The DNA of the CDR3 is TGTGCCAGCAGTTACACGGACCCAGGAGGCGGCTATGGCTACACTTTC. Amino acids: CASSYTDPGGGYGYTF.